The present entry profiles one T cell receptor beta chain with its context. This clone turned up a few times. This receptor's antigen is unknown. There are no base qualities to consult, and no much larger clone falls within one base. This record belongs to a study of cytomegalovirus exposure and HLA in healthy donors (dated by TCRdb to 2017 to 2019). About the full investigation: An earlier analysis of approximately 600 of the donors reported more than 250 Gb of sequence data and 117 million unique TCR beta sequences from 150 million to 200 million T cells. An early release that covered 500 to 800 HLA-typed donors contained around 300 gigabases of sequencing data and around 85 million unique TCR sequences. The genetic ancestry cluster associated with self-reported Caucasian donors included about four fifths of the roughly 400 genotyped donors. The study aimed to test whether cataloging public T cell receptors could reveal signatures of past pathogen exposure. Using immunosequencing, the study profiled T cell repertoires from some 670 subjects and related those repertoires to cytomegalovirus serostatus. Along with the roughly 670-subject first cohort, a separate validation cohort of over 90 different subjects was used. High-throughput TCR immunosequencing, statistical association of individual TCRs with disease status, and machine learning were combined to predict cytomegalovirus infection status. A later analysis re-analyzed previously published TCR beta repertoires from approximately 670 donors and added high-resolution HLA genotyping to study TCR occurrence patterns. The later analysis used no new phenotypic data to find candidate immune exposures, relying instead on TCR beta sequences and their occurrence across donors. An earlier analysis of some 500 of the donors applied high-throughput TCR beta sequencing to assess whether each TCR beta V gene segment acted as functional or pseudogenic. Donor age, sex, ethnicity and CMV serostatus were collected together with the repertoire data. A later genetic analysis took genome-wide SNP genotypes for 398 of the 666 donors and used that subset as a discovery cohort. Every discovery cohort repertoire had been produced on one sequencing platform. Class I and class II HLA loci were covered by the typing at four-digit resolution. Typing coverage varied by locus: roughly 629-630 donors for A, B, C, DRB1 and DQB1; approximately 500 for DQA1; 600 to 610 for DPA1; approximately 490 for DPB1. Roughly five DR-DQ haplotypes were treated as single units for association and clustering because of strong linkage in the cohort. Across approximately 400 genotyped donors of the cohort, an average of about 240,000 unique TCR beta nucleotide sequences per donor were sequenced, and roughly a sixth of those sequences were non-productive. The study at large found these results: A cluster of highly shared sequence variants was judged likely to represent a technical artifact of the sequencing pipeline. Linkage disequilibrium might explain the correlated functional status among segregating V segments, but an unknown experimental factor could not be ruled out. Because the 87-base-pair reads could not distinguish some IMGT-functional V segments, including TRBV6-2 and TRBV6-3, those segments were excluded. In a later analysis, HLA-associated TCR beta chains were found to be more clonally expanded and to have lower generation probabilities than equally common non-associated chains. The classifier was reported to diagnose cytomegalovirus status with high specificity and sensitivity in both the original and validation cohorts. For the cohort, immune exposure information was limited to CMV serostatus. Because some donors lacked HLA typing at each locus, the association tests relied only on the typed subset. Specific HLA alleles were associated with 15,000 to 20,000 TCR beta sequences at a false discovery rate of 0.05 in a later analysis. This cohort had only TCR beta chains sequenced, and the lack of alpha or paired-chain data limited which features could be detected. In an earlier analysis of some 500 of the donors, most TCR beta V segments were observed in productive rearrangements about 87% or about 30% of the time, broadly matching IMGT annotations. Most CMV-associated TCR beta chains appeared to be HLA-restricted in a later analysis, and the HLA associations seemed to be driven largely by CMV exposure. The authors suggested that the approach could potentially be generalized to other disease states and immunological phenotypes. A further reported finding was that TCR beta sequences accurately predicted the HLA-A and HLA-B alleles for most subjects in the first cohort. Roughly uniform sequencing depth across donors was assumed in presence/absence analyses, although this assumption may not hold. When HLA alleles, especially DR and DQ, strongly co-occurred, attributing TCR associations to individual alleles was difficult. In a later genetic analysis, a missense DCLRE1C variant was associated with V-gene and J-gene trimming of TCR beta chains, and the association was replicated in an independent cohort. A later genetic analysis reported fewer N-insertions in productive TCRs among donors in an Asian-associated ancestry cluster than the roughly 700-donor mean. Most TCR sequences were observed very rarely across donors, whereas some public TCRs were present in many individuals. In vitro tests confirmed that three of the cytomegalovirus-associated TCR beta chains recognize cytomegalovirus antigens. The study gave a list of under 200 TCR beta chains associated with cytomegalovirus. A later analysis found that TCR association rates varied across HLA loci, with DRB1 alleles showing the most associated TCRs and HLA-C alleles the fewest. A later analysis reported that several top co-occurrence clusters appeared linked to parvovirus B19, influenza, CMV and Epstein-Barr virus. Because counts were too low, some 17 rarely observed V segments, including chromosome 9 orphons, were left out of the earlier analysis of 587 of the donors.

Trimming at the junction amounts to 5 bases on V and 4 bases on J, and the germline ends lie 13 bases apart. Sequences GTSNPN (CDR1) and SVGIG (CDR2) are obtained from the germline V gene (reference sequence). The CDR3 holds 13 amino acids from the cysteine to the phenylalanine. Of the read, only the CDR3 DNA is kept; its 39 bases are in frame from base 1. Library preparation employed the immunoSEQ multiplex PCR assay. A mixture of 60 forward primers for TCR Vbeta segments and 13 reverse primers for TCR Jbeta segments was used in the multiplex PCR. The CDR3 region of rearranged TCR beta genes was amplified from genomic DNA by a multiplex PCR assay. The Illumina HiSeq System was used to sequence the amplified TCR beta libraries as 87-base-pair reads. Per the source publication's procedure: In a later analysis, tens of millions of unique TCR beta chains were counted across the 690 or so repertoires, and around 10 million of these chains were shared by at least two donors. A nearest-neighbor algorithm error-corrected the raw reads and collapsed the reads into unique sequences, merging closely related sequences to remove PCR and sequencing errors. CDR3 sequences were aligned to IMGT reference sequences to assign V, D and J gene segments. For a sequence to be retained, at least a six-nucleotide match to both a V gene segment and a J gene segment was required. Rearrangements were called productive when the CDR3 lacked stop codons and stayed in frame with V and J; all others were non-productive. Following IMGT convention, CDR3 was defined as the stretch from the second conserved V-encoded cysteine to the conserved J-encoded phenylalanine. In an earlier analysis of more than 550 of the donors, sequences lacking an unambiguous match to a single V gene segment were excluded. In an earlier analysis of some 590 of the donors, a V segment was called functional when productive rearrangements were above 56.7%, and segregating when the standard deviation between donors exceeded 5%. A statistical classification framework was built to diagnose cytomegalovirus status from the catalog of TCR beta chain sequences. In a later analysis, TCR nucleotide sequences were compared against IMGT/GENE-DB human TR gene sequences so that V and J genes could be assigned. Using the TCRdist pipeline, a later analysis assigned CDR3 sequences along with most-parsimonious VDJ recombination scenarios. In a later analysis, every TCR beta chain was defined by the combination of its CDR3 amino acid sequence and its V-gene family, and reads without a unique V-gene family were dropped. To address suspected cross-contamination and a sequencing artifact, a later analysis removed 592 highly shared, low-generation-probability nucleotide sequences. For each public chain, a later analysis derived a clonal expansion index from normalized ranks of inferred template counts within each repertoire. In a later analysis, generation probabilities were computed with a VDJ recombination model fitted to out-of-frame rearrangements, and the resulting probabilities were checked against IGoR. A later analysis scored TCR-TCR, TCR-HLA and TCR-CMV co-occurrence with hypergeometric tests, applying a repertoire-size bias correction to TCR pairs. A later analysis estimated false discovery rates by permuting HLA or CMV assignments 20 times. In a later analysis, co-occurring TCRs were grouped using DBSCAN, with TCRdist sequence similarity added in when clustering inside HLA-allele-positive subsets. For co-occurrence clustering, repertoires with fewer than 30,000 or more than 120,000 public chains were excluded, along with roughly 5 repertoires with anomalous nucleotide sharing. What TCRdb holds here is the immuneACCESS table cut down to in-frame rearrangements. Part of the clones is not present; checked against another copy, under half of the missing clones reflect an unresolved V gene, and the others are unexplained. Clonal size and the V and J genes are those of that table, whereas D and trimming came from the DNA. The sample records roughly 78,000 clones, 65% to 70% of which are singletons. The ten largest clones take up 20% to 25% of the sample.

In total, fewer than 750 healthy bone marrow donors made up the cohort. Cohort members were all nominally healthy when sampled, although unrecorded immune exposures were likely present. The donor tested CMV seropositive, placing the donor among the 250 to 300 seropositive members of the cohort. Every donor gave a peripheral blood sample, and the peripheral blood mononuclear cells from that sample were used for TCR beta sequencing. The Qiagen DNeasy Blood Extraction Kit was used to extract genomic DNA from the blood cell samples. This TCR was sampled from a man between 40 and 49 years old in good health and CMV-seropositive. The chain links TRBV30 with TRBJ2-3; the D gene identity is not certain. Sequencing was performed on PBMCs. The DNA sequence reads TGTGCCTGGGAATCTACACGGGCAGATACGCAGTATTTT. It translates as CAWESTRADTQYF.